The entry below describes one T cell receptor (beta chain). The antigen remains undetermined. The entry originates in a study of cytomegalovirus exposure and HLA in healthy donors. Findings and caveats of the study: About 87% or about 30% of the time was how often most TCR beta V segments were productive, according to an earlier analysis. An ancestry cluster, one associated with Asian ancestry, reportedly showed fewer N-insertions than the approximately 720-donor mean in a later analysis.

The PCR employed 60 Vbeta primers together with 13 Jbeta primers. The method was immunoSEQ multiplex PCR; TCRdb's version includes in-frame clones alone and lacks a portion of them. Altogether around 150,000 clones are present, roughly 81% being singletons, with the ten largest covering around 2.1%. Trimming took 5 bases from V and 5 from J, leaving 27 bases between them. From germline, CDR1 is LNHNV and CDR2 YYDKDF (reference sequence). The CDR3 consists of 18 residues. Input material: PBMCs. This chain links TRBV15 with TRBJ2-5; D is possibly TRBD1 (6 bases). This clonotype originated in a man aged 18 to 29 in good health and CMV-seropositive. CDR3: CATSRTVSGAGVGETQYF. Here the CDR3 DNA reads TGTGCCACCAGCCGAACCGTTTCCGGAGCAGGGGTGGGGGAGACCCAGTACTTC. Complete variable domain (other parts from reference TRBV15 and TRBJ2-5): DAMVIQNPRYQVTQFGKPVTLSCSQTLNHNVMYWYQQKSSQAPKLLFHYYDKDFNNEADTPDNFQSRRPNTSFCFLDIRSPGLGDTAMYLCATSRTVSGAGVGETQYFGPGTRLLVL.